The 29 T cell receptor beta chains listed next were all sequenced from one sample in a study of early T cells in non-severe SARS-CoV-2 infection. Each CDR3 protein is one row after TCRdb ran MiXCR on the 5' RACE reads. The data contain approximately 20,000 distinct CDR3 sequences, approximately 4.5% of them singletons. The sequenced material came from whole blood. The receptors were gathered from an adult who was a healthcare worker with PCR-confirmed SARS-CoV-2 infection or an uninfected control (not recorded which).

At least ten counts were recorded for this clonotype. In DNA, the CDR3 is TGCGCCAGCAGCCTAGAACCACCGGGGCGAGGGGACGAGCAGTACTTC. Protein sequence: CASSLEPPGRGDEQYF. The V gene is TRBV4-1, the J gene TRBJ2-7, with D perhaps matching TRBD1 or TRBD2 (5 bases each). The CDR3 sequence is 16 residues long. V was pared by 4 bases and J by 5 bases, with 21 bases between. Germline assignment: CDR1 MGHRA and CDR2 YSYEKL.

In its sample, this clonotype ranks as medium-sized (0.01 to 0.1%). The chain links TRBV29-1 to TRBJ2-4; D is undetermined. Germline CDR1 is SQVTM and CDR2 is ANQGSEA. CDR3 length: 9 amino acids. The V end was cut by 3 bases, the J end by 15 bases, with 9 bases between. CDR3 nucleotides: TGCAGCGTTGACCCCGGCAGGTACTTC. It codes for CSVDPGRYF.

V and J are TRBV5-1 and TRBJ2-3; 14 bases align to TRBD2. There are 18 residues in the CDR3. Germline loops: CDR1 SGHRS, CDR2 YFSETQ. The trim removed 4 bases at V and 0 bases at J, leaving 7 bases unmatched. CDR3 protein: CASSVGTSGGRSTDTQYF. CDR3 bases: TGCGCCAGCAGCGTGGGGACTAGCGGGGGCCGCAGCACAGATACGCAGTATTTT.

There are many counts of this clonotype. The V gene is TRBV5-1, the J gene TRBJ2-7; 8 bases map to TRBD1. The junction had 8 bases not matched to a gene; V was cut back by 3 bases and J by 6 bases. The CDR3 runs 14 residues. Per the germline V gene, CDR1 is SGHRS and CDR2 is YFSETQ. As DNA, the CDR3 is TGCGCCAGCAGCTGGACAGGGTTGTCGGGCGAGCAGTACTTC. It specifies CASSWTGLSGEQYF.

Many counts were recorded for this clonotype. The CDR3, as DNA: TGTGCCAGCAGCCAAGTGGGGAACAGGCTCCCCCTAGCCAAAAACATTCAGTACTTC. It codes for CASSQVGNRLPLAKNIQYF. The genes are TRBV3-1 and TRBJ2-4, with D perhaps matching TRBD1 (5 bases). This CDR3 region has 19 residues. Germline loops: CDR1 LGHDT, CDR2 YNNKEL (reference sequence). The V gene lost 1 base and the J gene lost 0 bases, with 19 bases spanning the gap. Supplemented by reference TRBV3-1 and TRBJ2-4, the full variable domain reads DTAVSQTPKYLVTQMGNDKSIKCEQNLGHDTMYWYKQDSKKFLKIMFSYNNKELIINETVPNRFSPKSPDKAHLNLHINSLELGDSAVYFCASSQVGNRLPLAKNIQYFGAGTRLSVL.

At least ten counts were recorded for this clonotype. The CDR3 bases are TGTGCCACCAGCAAACTAGCGGGGTGGGGCACCGGGGAGCTGTTTTTT. It encodes CATSKLAGWGTGELFF. The chain has TRBV15 and TRBJ2-2; 10 positions agree with TRBD2. CDR1 is LNHNV and CDR2 is YYDKDF in the germline V gene (reference sequence). The V segment lost 4 bases and the J segment 4 bases; nucleotides outside the gene matches: 6. This CDR3 is 16 amino acids long.

The V call is TRBV7-2, the J call TRBJ1-1; weak D call: TRBD1 (5 bases). The V end lost 5 bases, the J end lost 5 bases, and 18 bases lay between the germline ends. This CDR3 comprises 15 residues. Germline values: CDR1 SGHTA, CDR2 FQGNSA. DNA of the CDR3: TGTGCCAGCAGCCCACAGGCCGGGACCGGGACTGAAGCTTTCTTT. This translates into CASSPQAGTGTEAFF.

This clonotype came up many times. The chain recombines TRBV7-2 with TRBJ2-7; D is perhaps TRBD1 (5 bases). The CDR3 contains 16 residues. Germline loops: CDR1 SGHTA, CDR2 FQGNSA. The germline V and J ends were trimmed by 4 bases and 0 bases, with 16 bases remaining between them. The CDR3 DNA sequence: TGTGCCAGCAGCTCCAGGGCAATGCCTAACTCCTACGAGCAGTACTTC. It yields the protein CASSSRAMPNSYEQYF.

This clonotype was counted at least ten times. The J gene is TRBJ2-1, the V gene TRBV7-2; D uncertain. The CDR3 has 14 amino acids. V was trimmed by 5 bases and J by 9 bases, leaving 17 bases between them. Germline loops: CDR1 SGHTA, CDR2 FQGNSA. CDR3 nucleotides: TGTGCCAGCAGCCCCATAGGGCTAGAGGTTGAGCAGTTCTTC. It translates to CASSPIGLEVEQFF. Supplemented by reference TRBV7-2 and TRBJ2-1, the full variable domain reads GAGVSQSPSNKVTEKGKDVELRCDPISGHTALYWYRQSLGQGLEFLIYFQGNSAPDKSGLPSDRFSAERTGGSVSTLTIQRTQQEDSAVYLCASSPIGLEVEQFFGPGTRLTVL.

This clonotype was counted ten times or more. The chain couples TRBV12-2 to TRBJ1-2. TRBV12-2 is given as a pseudogene. This CDR3 comprises 13 residues. As DNA, the CDR3 is TGTGCAAGTCGCTTAGCAGCGAGCTATGGCTACACCTTC. Its translation is CASRLAASYGYTF.

This clonotype was seen only a few times. A much larger clone sits a single nucleotide away, making a read error possible. V is TRBV18 and J is TRBJ2-5; no definite D call. CDR1 and CDR2 (germline): KGHSH, LQKENI. The CDR3 contains 15 residues. DNA of the CDR3: TGTGCCATCTCACCATATTCCTCGTACCAAGAGACCCAGTACTTC. Its translation: CAISPYSSYQETQYF.

In its sample, this clonotype is medium-sized (0.01 to 0.1%). CDR3 DNA sequence: TGTGCCTGGAGCAGAACGGATACGCAGTATTTT. Its protein is CAWSRTDTQYF. V usage is TRBV30 and J usage is TRBJ2-3; D uncertain. Per the germline V gene, CDR1 is GTSNPN and CDR2 is SVGIG (reference sequence). There are 11 residues in the CDR3. Trimming cost V 3 bases and J 6 bases, with 7 bases left between them.

This clonotype was counted at least ten times. The chain couples TRBV7-9 to TRBJ2-3; D is uncertain. The CDR3 consists of 14 residues. CDR1 SEHNR and CDR2 FQNEAQ come from the germline V gene (reference sequence). Trimming removed 5 bases at V and 1 base at J, with 10 bases between. As DNA, the CDR3 is TGTGCCAGCAGCCCACCCTGGGGCACAGATACGCAGTATTTT. Residues: CASSPPWGTDTQYF.

This clonotype was recorded many times. The gene calls are TRBV12-3 or TRBV12-4 and TRBJ2-3; TRBD2 matches at 11 bases. Trimming at V came to 6 bases and at J to 2 bases, leaving 4 bases not matched to a gene. This CDR3 is 15 amino acids long. The CDR3 loop is CASRDSGGATDTQYF. In DNA form, the CDR3 reads TGTGCCAGCAGGGATAGCGGGGGGGCCACAGATACGCAGTATTTT.

At least ten counts were recorded for this clonotype. V and J are TRBV5-1 and TRBJ2-1; 7 bases are shared with TRBD2. With 2 bases clipped from V and 4 bases from J, the junction kept 6 bases outside the gene matches. Germline lookup yields CDR1 SGHRS and CDR2 YFSETQ. The CDR3 loop spans 15 amino acids. The CDR3 sequence is CASSLPAGEYNEQFF. The CDR3 bases are TGCGCCAGCAGCTTACCCGCGGGGGAATACAATGAGCAGTTCTTC. The entire variable domain, with the rest obtained from reference TRBV5-1 and TRBJ2-1, is as follows: KAGVTQTPRYLIKTRGQQVTLSCSPISGHRSVSWYQQTPGQGLQFLFEYFSETQRNKGNFPGRFSGRQFSNSRSEMNVSTLELGDSALYLCASSLPAGEYNEQFFGPGTRLTVL.

This clonotype was detected many times. This chain uses TRBV27 with TRBJ2-6, with D tentatively TRBD1 (6 bases). This CDR3 is built from 14 residues. Trimming removed 6 bases at V and 8 bases at J, with 14 bases between. The germline V gene has CDR1 MNHEY and CDR2 SMNVEV (reference sequence). The CDR3 sequence is CASSTRGITNVLTF. The CDR3 DNA reads as TGTGCCAGCAGCACAAGGGGGATAACCAACGTCCTGACTTTC.

This rearrangement joins TRBV27 to TRBJ2-7; tentative D call: TRBD1 (6 bases). Germline V gives CDR1 MNHEY, CDR2 SMNVEV (reference sequence). Trimming stripped 0 bases from V and 0 bases from J, with 12 bases between. The CDR3 extends over 16 amino acids. The CDR3 nucleotides read TGTGCCAGCAGTTTATCGCTAGGGACACTCTCCTACGAGCAGTACTTC. Protein: CASSLSLGTLSYEQYF.

This clonotype was counted many times. The chain joins TRBV18 to TRBJ2-5; TRBD1 agrees at 9 bases. The CDR3 runs 17 residues. J was trimmed by 1 base and V by 4 bases; bases with no gene match: 10. Germline-derived CDR1 and CDR2 are KGHSH and LQKENI. The CDR3: CASSHGQGLEAQETQYF. The CDR3 bases are TGTGCCAGCTCACACGGACAGGGGCTTGAGGCCCAAGAGACCCAGTACTTC.

Ten or more counts support this clonotype. This chain links TRBV10-3 with TRBJ2-2, with D perhaps matching TRBD1 (5 bases). This CDR3 is built from 18 residues. Between the trimmed V and J ends, which lost 3 bases and 2 bases, there was a span of 19 bases. Germline V lookup: CDR1 ENHRY, CDR2 SYGVKD. The CDR3 is CAISDLAGLGPNTGELFF. The CDR3 DNA follows: TGTGCCATCAGTGATCTCGCAGGGCTCGGTCCTAACACCGGGGAGCTGTTTTTT.

This clonotype was recorded at least ten times. The rearrangement joins TRBV7-2 to TRBJ2-3; 9 bases agree with TRBD2. Trimming took 8 bases from V and 5 from J; bases not matched to a gene: 8. The germline gives CDR1 SGHTA, CDR2 FQGNSA. There are 14 residues in the CDR3. The CDR3 spells CASAVAGVEDTQYF. CDR3 coding DNA: TGTGCCAGCGCCGTAGCGGGGGTCGAAGATACGCAGTATTTT.

The sample holds many counts of this clonotype. The rearrangement uses TRBV6-6 and TRBJ2-3, with unresolved D. Trimming cost V 10 bases and J 4 bases, with 12 bases left between them. The CDR3 consists of 12 residues. From germline, CDR1 is MNHNY and CDR2 SVGAGI (reference sequence). The CDR3 loop reads CATRTPPDTQYF. The DNA for the CDR3 is TGTGCCACCAGAACCCCCCCAGATACGCAGTATTTT.

Regarding this clonotype: One junction end does not reproduce the germline sequence, and a read error may be involved. The chain has TRBV18 and TRBJ2-5; D gene ambiguous. Germline CDR1 is KGHSH and CDR2 is LQKENI. CDR3 length: 14 residues. The CDR3 region is CTSSPPAGQETQYF. The CDR3 bases are TGTACCAGCTCACCACCGGCTGGCCAAGAGACCCAGTACTTC.

This clonotype was picked up a small number of times. The chain joins TRBV7-2 to TRBJ2-1; no clear D. Per the germline V gene, CDR1 is SGHTA and CDR2 is FQGNSA. This CDR3 comprises 13 residues. Trimming removed 4 bases from V and 8 bases from J, with 12 bases in between. CDR3 sequence (DNA): TGTGCCAGCAGCTCGAAACCGTTAGATGAGCAGTTCTTC. Translating it yields CASSSKPLDEQFF.

This chain uses TRBV12-3 or TRBV12-4 with TRBJ2-7; either TRBD1 or TRBD2 may fit D (5 bases each). The CDR3 runs to 12 residues. V lost 8 bases and J 2 bases, leaving 10 bases between the germline ends. For the CDR3, the DNA is TGTGCCAGCTCGGGACCCGCCTACGAGCAGTACTTC. Translating gives CASSGPAYEQYF.

This clonotype was detected ten times or more. The rearrangement joins TRBV3-1 to TRBJ1-1; possible D gene TRBD1, 6 bases. The CDR3 consists of 13 residues. Germline V gene sequence: CDR1 LGHDT, CDR2 YNNKEL (reference sequence). Trimming shortened V by 5 bases and J by 2 bases, and 9 bases separated the two germline ends. Written as DNA, the CDR3 is TGTGCCAGCAGCGACAGGCTTAACACTGAAGCTTTCTTT. It translates to CASSDRLNTEAFF.

This clonotype was seen more than once but under ten times. At one boundary the junction diverges from the germline segment, which might be a read error. The chain couples TRBV30 to TRBJ2-5, with D uncertain. Germline loops: CDR1 GTSNPN, CDR2 SVGIG (reference sequence). The CDR3 is 11 residues long. For the CDR3, the DNA is TGTGTCTGGAGTGTAGGGGAGACCCAGTACTTC. Translation: CVWSVGETQYF. Together with reference TRBV30 and TRBJ2-5, the CDR3 gives the full variable domain: SQTIHQWPATLVQPVGSPLSLECTVEGTSNPNLYWYRQAAGRGLQLLFYSVGIGQISSEVPQNLSASRPQDRQFILSSKKLLLSDSGFYLCVWSVGETQYFGPGTRLLVL.

The rearrangement joins TRBV7-9 to TRBJ2-5; the D gene is possibly TRBD2 (6 bases). CDR3 length equals 15 residues. The V gene's germline CDR1 is SEHNR and CDR2 FQNEAQ (reference sequence). V lost 0 bases and J lost 3, with 11 bases in between. This CDR3 reads CASSLARLAKETQYF. The CDR3 nucleotides read TGTGCCAGCAGCTTAGCGCGGCTAGCGAAAGAGACCCAGTACTTC.

The sample holds many counts of this clonotype. The chain couples TRBV5-1 to TRBJ2-3; 9 bases are shared with TRBD2. CDR1 and CDR2 from the germline V gene are SGHRS and YFSETQ. Trimming removed 4 bases from V and 3 bases from J; junction bases left unmatched: 6. This CDR3 contains 15 residues. As DNA, the CDR3 is TGCGCCAGCAGCCCGGGACTAGCTAGGACAGATACGCAGTATTTT. Protein product: CASSPGLARTDTQYF.

This clonotype was detected ten times or more. J is TRBJ1-1 and V is TRBV7-8, with a weak D call TRBD1 (6 bases). V was shortened by 5 bases and J by 6 bases, with 13 bases between the two germline ends. The germline V gene has CDR1 SGHVS and CDR2 FQNEAQ. There are 13 residues in the CDR3. CDR3 protein: CASSVRTDPEAFF. CDR3 nucleotide sequence: TGTGCCAGCAGCGTAAGGACAGATCCTGAAGCTTTCTTT.